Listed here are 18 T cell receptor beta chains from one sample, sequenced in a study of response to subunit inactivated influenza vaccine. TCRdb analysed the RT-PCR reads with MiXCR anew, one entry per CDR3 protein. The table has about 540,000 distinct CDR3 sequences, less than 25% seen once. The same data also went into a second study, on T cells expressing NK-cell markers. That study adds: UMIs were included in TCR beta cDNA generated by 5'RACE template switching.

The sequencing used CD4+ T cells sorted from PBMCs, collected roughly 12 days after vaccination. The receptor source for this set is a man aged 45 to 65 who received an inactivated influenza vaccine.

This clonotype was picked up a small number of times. CDR3 residues: CASRGYQGSSYEQYF. CDR3 DNA: TGCGCCAGCCGTGGGTACCAGGGGAGCTCCTACGAGCAGTACTTC. This chain connects TRBV5-1 to TRBJ2-7; weak D call: TRBD1 (6 bases). Trimming cost V 7 bases and J 0 bases, with 17 bases left between them. The germline gives CDR1 SGHRS, CDR2 YFSETQ. The CDR3 spans 15 residues. Drawing the rest from reference TRBV5-1 and TRBJ2-7, the complete variable domain is KAGVTQTPRYLIKTRGQQVTLSCSPISGHRSVSWYQQTPGQGLQFLFEYFSETQRNKGNFPGRFSGRQFSNSRSEMNVSTLELGDSALYLCASRGYQGSSYEQYFGPGTRLTVT.

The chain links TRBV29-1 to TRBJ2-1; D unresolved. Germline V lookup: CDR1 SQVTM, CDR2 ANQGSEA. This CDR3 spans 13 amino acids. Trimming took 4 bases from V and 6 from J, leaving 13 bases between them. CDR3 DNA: TGCAGCGTTGGTGGGCGGTTCTTCAATGAGCAGTTCTTC. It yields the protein CSVGGRFFNEQFF.

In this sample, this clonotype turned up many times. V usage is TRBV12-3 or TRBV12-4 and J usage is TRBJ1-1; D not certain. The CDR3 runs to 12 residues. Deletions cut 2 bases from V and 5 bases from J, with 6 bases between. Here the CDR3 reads CASSLPGTEAFF. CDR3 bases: TGTGCCAGCAGTTTACCGGGTACTGAAGCTTTCTTT.

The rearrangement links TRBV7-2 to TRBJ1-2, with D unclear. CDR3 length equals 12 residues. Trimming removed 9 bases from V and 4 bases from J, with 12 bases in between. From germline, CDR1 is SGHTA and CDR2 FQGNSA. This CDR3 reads CASARESYGYTF. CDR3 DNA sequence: TGTGCCAGTGCGAGGGAATCCTATGGCTACACCTTC. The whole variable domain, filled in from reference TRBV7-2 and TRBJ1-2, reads GAGVSQSPSNKVTEKGKDVELRCDPISGHTALYWYRQSLGQGLEFLIYFQGNSAPDKSGLPSDRFSAERTGGSVSTLTIQRTQQEDSAVYLCASARESYGYTFGSGTRLTVV.

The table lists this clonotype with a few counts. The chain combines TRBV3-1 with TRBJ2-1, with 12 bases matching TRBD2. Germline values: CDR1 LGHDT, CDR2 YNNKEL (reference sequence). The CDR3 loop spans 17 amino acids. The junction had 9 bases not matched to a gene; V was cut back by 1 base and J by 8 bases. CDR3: CASSQVASGRAGDEQFF. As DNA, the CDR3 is TGTGCCAGCAGCCAAGTGGCTAGCGGGAGGGCCGGCGATGAGCAGTTCTTC.

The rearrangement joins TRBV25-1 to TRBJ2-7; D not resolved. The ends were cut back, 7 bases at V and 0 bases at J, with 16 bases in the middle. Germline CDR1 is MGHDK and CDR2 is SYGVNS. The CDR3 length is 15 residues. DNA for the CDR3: TGTGCCAGCACCCCCGACGGACCCAGCTCCTACGAGCAGTACTTC. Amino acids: CASTPDGPSSYEQYF.

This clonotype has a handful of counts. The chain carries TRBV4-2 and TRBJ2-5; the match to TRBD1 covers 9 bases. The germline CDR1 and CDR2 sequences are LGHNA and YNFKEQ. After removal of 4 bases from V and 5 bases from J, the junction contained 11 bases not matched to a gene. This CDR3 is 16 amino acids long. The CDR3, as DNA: TGTGCCAGCAGCCGAAATCCGGGACAGGGAATGGAGACCCAGTACTTC. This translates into CASSRNPGQGMETQYF.

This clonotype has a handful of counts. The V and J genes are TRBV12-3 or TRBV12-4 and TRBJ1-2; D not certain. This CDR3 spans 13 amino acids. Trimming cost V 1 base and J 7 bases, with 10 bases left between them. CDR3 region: CASSLDRVSGYTF. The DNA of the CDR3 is TGTGCCAGCAGTTTAGATAGGGTTTCTGGCTACACCTTC.

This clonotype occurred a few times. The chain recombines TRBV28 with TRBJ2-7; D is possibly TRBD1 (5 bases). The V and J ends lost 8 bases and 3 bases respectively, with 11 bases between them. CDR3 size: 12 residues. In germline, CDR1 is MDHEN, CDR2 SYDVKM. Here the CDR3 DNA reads TGTGCCAGCGGATGGGGCAGCTACGAGCAGTACTTC. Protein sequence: CASGWGSYEQYF.

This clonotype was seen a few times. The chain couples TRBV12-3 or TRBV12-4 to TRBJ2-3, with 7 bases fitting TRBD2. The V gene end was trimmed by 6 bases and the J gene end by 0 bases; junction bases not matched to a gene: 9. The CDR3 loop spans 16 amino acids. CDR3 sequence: CASSSGGLLSTDTQYF. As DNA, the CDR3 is TGTGCCAGCAGCTCGGGGGGACTACTTAGCACAGATACGCAGTATTTT.

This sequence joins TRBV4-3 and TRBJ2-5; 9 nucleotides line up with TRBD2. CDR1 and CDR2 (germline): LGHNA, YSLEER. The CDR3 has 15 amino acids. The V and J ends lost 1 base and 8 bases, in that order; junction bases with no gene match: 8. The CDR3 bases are TGCGCCAGCAGCCAAGTTCTTAGCGGGAGAGGCACCCAGTACTTC. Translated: CASSQVLSGRGTQYF.

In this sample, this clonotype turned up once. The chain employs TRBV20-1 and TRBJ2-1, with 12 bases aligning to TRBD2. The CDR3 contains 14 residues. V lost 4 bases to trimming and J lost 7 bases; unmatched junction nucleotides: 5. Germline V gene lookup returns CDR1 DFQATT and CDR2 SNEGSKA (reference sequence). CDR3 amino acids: CSATSGRAFNEQFF. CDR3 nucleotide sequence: TGCAGTGCTACTAGCGGGAGGGCCTTTAATGAGCAGTTCTTC.

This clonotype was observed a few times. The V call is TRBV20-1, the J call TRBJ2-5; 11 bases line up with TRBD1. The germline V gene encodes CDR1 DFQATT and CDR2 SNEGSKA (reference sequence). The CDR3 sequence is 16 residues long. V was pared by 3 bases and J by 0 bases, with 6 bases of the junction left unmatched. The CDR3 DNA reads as TGCAGTGCTAGCGGACAGGGGGCTGGGGACCAAGAGACCCAGTACTTC. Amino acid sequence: CSASGQGAGDQETQYF.

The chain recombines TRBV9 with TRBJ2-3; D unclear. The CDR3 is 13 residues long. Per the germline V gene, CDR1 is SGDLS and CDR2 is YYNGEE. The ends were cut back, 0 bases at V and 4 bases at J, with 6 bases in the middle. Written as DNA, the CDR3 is TGTGCCAGCAGCGTAGGACTGGCAGATACGCAGTATTTT. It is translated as CASSVGLADTQYF.

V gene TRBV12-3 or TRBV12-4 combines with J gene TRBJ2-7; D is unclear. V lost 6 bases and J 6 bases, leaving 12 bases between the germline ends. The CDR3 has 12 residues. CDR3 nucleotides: TGTGCCAGCAGCAATATTCAGACCGAGCAGTACTTC. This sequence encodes CASSNIQTEQYF.

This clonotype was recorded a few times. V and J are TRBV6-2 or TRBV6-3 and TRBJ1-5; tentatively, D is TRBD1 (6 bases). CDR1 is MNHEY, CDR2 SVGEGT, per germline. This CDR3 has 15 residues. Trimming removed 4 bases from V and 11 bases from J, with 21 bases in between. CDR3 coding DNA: TGTGCCAGCAGTTTACTGGGGGGCCCGAGGGGAGCCCAGCATTTT. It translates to CASSLLGGPRGAQHF.

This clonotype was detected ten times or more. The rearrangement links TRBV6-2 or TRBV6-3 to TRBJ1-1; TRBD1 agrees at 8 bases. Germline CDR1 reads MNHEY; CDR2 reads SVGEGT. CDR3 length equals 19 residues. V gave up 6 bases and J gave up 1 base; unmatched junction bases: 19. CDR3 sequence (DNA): TGTGCCAGCAGGCCCAACCGATTTTGGACAGGGCCAGGGAACACTGAAGCTTTCTTT. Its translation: CASRPNRFWTGPGNTEAFF.

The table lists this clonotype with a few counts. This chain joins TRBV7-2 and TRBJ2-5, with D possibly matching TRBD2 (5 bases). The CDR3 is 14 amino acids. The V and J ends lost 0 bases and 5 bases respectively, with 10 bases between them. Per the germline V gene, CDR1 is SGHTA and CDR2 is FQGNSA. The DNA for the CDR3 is TGTGCCAGCAGCTTAGCAGGCAGGAGGGAGACCCAGTACTTC. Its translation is CASSLAGRRETQYF.